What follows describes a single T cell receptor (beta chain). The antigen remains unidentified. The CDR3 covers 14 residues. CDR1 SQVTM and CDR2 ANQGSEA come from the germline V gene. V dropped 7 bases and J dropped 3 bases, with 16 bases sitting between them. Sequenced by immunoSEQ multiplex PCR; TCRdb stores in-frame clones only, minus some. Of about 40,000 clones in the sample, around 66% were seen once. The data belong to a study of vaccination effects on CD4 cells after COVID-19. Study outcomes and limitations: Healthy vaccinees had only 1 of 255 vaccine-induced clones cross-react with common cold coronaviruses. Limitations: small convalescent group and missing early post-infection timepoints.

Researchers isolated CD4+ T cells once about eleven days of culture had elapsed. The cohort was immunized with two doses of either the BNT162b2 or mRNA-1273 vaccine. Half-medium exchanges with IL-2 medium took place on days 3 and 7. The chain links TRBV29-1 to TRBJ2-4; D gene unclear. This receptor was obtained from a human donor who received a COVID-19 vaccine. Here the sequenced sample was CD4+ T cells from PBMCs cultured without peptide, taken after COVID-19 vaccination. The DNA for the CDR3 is TGCAGCGCCGCGTCAAGGTCGGGCAAAAACATTCAGTACTTC. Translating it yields CSAASRSGKNIQYF.